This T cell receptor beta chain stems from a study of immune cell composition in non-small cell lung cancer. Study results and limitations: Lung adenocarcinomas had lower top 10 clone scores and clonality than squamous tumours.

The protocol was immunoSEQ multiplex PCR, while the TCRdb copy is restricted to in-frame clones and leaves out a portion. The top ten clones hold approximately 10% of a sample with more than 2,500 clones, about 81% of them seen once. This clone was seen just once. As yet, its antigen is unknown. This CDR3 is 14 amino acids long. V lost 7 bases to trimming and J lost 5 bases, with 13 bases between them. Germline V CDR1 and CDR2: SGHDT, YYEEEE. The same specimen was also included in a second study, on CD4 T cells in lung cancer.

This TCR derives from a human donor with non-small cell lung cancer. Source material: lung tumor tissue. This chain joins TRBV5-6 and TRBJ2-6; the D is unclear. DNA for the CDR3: TGTGCCAGCTGGTCACAAAGTCGGGCCAACGTCCTGACTTTC. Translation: CASWSQSRANVLTF.